This entry lists 17 T cell receptor beta chains sequenced from one sample in a study of T cells after yellow fever vaccination. One entry per CDR3 protein results from TCRdb running MiXCR on the 5' RACE reads. The sample contains some 350,000 distinct CDR3 sequences, around 4.1% of which appear only once. The source was PBMCs, collected 5 days after the yellow fever booster vaccination. These receptors originate from a young man who received the YFV17D yellow fever vaccine.

This clonotype was seen repeatedly, ten times or more. The V call is TRBV7-2, the J call TRBJ2-3, with D perhaps matching TRBD1 (5 bases). Germline values: CDR1 SGHTA, CDR2 FQGNSA. The V end was cut by 2 bases, the J end by 2 bases, with 8 bases between. This CDR3 comprises 14 residues. The CDR3 region is CASSLTGLTDTQYF. The CDR3 bases are TGTGCCAGCAGCTTAACAGGCCTCACAGATACGCAGTATTTT.

The sample holds many counts of this clonotype. Written as DNA, the CDR3 is TGCGCCAGCAACCCTGGGGAGGAGACCCAGTACTTC. Encoded protein: CASNPGEETQYF. The V gene is TRBV5-1, the J gene TRBJ2-5; tentatively, D is TRBD2 (5 bases). Trimming left V 6 bases short and J 5 bases short, with 11 bases between. The CDR3 is 12 amino acids. Germline CDR1 and CDR2: SGHRS and YFSETQ.

The chain carries TRBV5-5 and TRBJ1-6, with a possible D match to TRBD1 (6 bases). CDR1 SGHKS and CDR2 YYEKEE come from the germline V gene (reference sequence). CDR3 size: 15 residues. V was trimmed by 2 bases and J by 5 bases, leaving 11 bases between them. The CDR3 DNA reads as TGTGCCAGCAGCTTAGAAGGACAGCATAATTCACCCCTCCACTTT. Translating it yields CASSLEGQHNSPLHF.

This clonotype has ten or more counts. The V and J genes are TRBV5-1 and TRBJ2-7, with 9 nucleotides matching TRBD2. Germline trimming cut 4 bases from V and 2 bases from J; bases unmatched to any gene: 4. The CDR3 runs to 14 residues. CDR1 and CDR2 (germline): SGHRS, YFSETQ. The CDR3 coding sequence is TGCGCCAGCAGCAGTCTAGCGGGGCCCTACGAGCAGTACTTC. This sequence encodes CASSSLAGPYEQYF.

Here the CDR3 DNA reads TGTGCCAGCAGCTCTGTCTATAATTCACCCCTCCACTTT. It yields the protein CASSSVYNSPLHF. This chain joins TRBV7-2 and TRBJ1-6; no clear D. Trimming stripped 4 bases from V and 3 bases from J, with 4 bases between. Per the germline V gene, CDR1 is SGHTA and CDR2 is FQGNSA. This CDR3 is 13 amino acids long.

A note on this clonotype: Sequence at one end of the junction differs from germline and may be a read error. The V gene is TRBV25-1, the J gene TRBJ2-7, with D tentatively TRBD1 (6 bases). The CDR3 sequence is 12 residues long. The germline V gene has CDR1 MGHDK and CDR2 SYGVNS. The CDR3 region has the DNA TGTGCCAGCAGTGCACAGGGATACGACCAGTACTTC. Encoded protein: CASSAQGYDQYF.

This clonotype was observed at least ten times. V usage is TRBV5-1 and J usage is TRBJ2-7; 9 bases line up with TRBD1. CDR1 SGHRS and CDR2 YFSETQ come from the germline V gene. The CDR3 contains 15 residues. Germline trimming cut 3 bases from V and 6 bases from J; bases unmatched to any gene: 10. For the CDR3, the DNA is TGCGCCAGCAGCTCGTCACCGGGACAGGGATCCGAGCAGTACTTC. Amino acids: CASSSSPGQGSEQYF.

This clonotype turned up a few times. The V gene is TRBV24-1, the J gene TRBJ2-5, with D possibly TRBD1 on 5 matching bases. The CDR3 loop spans 13 amino acids. Germline V gene data show CDR1 as KGHDR and CDR2 as SFDVKD. The germline V and J ends were trimmed by 7 bases and 4 bases, with 12 bases remaining between them. In DNA, the CDR3 is TGTGCCACCAGCCAGGGTTCGTTAGAGACCCAGTACTTC. Amino acid sequence: CATSQGSLETQYF.

V usage is TRBV5-8 and J usage is TRBJ1-5; D is ambiguous. The length of the CDR3 is 16 residues. Trimming removed 0 bases at V and 3 bases at J, with 13 bases between. Germline-derived CDR1 and CDR2 are SGHTS and YDEGEE. The CDR3: CASSLEVGRPNQPQHF. DNA for the CDR3: TGTGCCAGCAGCTTGGAGGTAGGGCGTCCCAATCAGCCCCAGCATTTT.

This clonotype was seen at least ten times. The chain couples TRBV10-3 to TRBJ1-1; 11 nucleotides line up with TRBD1. The CDR3 loop spans 14 amino acids. With V trimmed by 4 bases and J by 4 bases, 2 bases remained unmatched. CDR1 ENHRY and CDR2 SYGVKD come from the germline V gene. CDR3 sequence (DNA): TGTGCCATCAGTGGGACAGGGGGCGGCACTGAAGCTTTCTTT. Translated, it gives CAISGTGGGTEAFF.

Many counts were recorded for this clonotype. J is TRBJ2-5 and V is TRBV20-1, with D hard to call. Germline V gene lookup returns CDR1 DFQATT and CDR2 SNEGSKA (reference sequence). The length of the CDR3 is 12 residues. The V gene lost 5 bases and the J gene lost 2 bases, with 9 bases spanning the gap. The DNA of the CDR3 is TGCAGTGCTCAGCCCCAACAAGAGACCCAGTACTTC. Translated: CSAQPQQETQYF.

The genes are TRBV3-1 and TRBJ2-5; 8 nucleotides agree with TRBD2. There are 18 residues in the CDR3. The V gene end was trimmed by 3 bases and the J gene end by 4 bases; junction bases not matched to a gene: 16. CDR1 is LGHDT, CDR2 YNNKEL, per germline (reference sequence). CDR3 sequence (DNA): TGTGCCAGCAGCCACCTGATGACGGGGGGGGTCTCGTCAGAGACCCAGTACTTC. Translated, it gives CASSHLMTGGVSSETQYF.

The V call is TRBV3-1, the J call TRBJ2-5; D remains ambiguous. The ends were cut back, 1 base at V and 5 bases at J, with 8 bases in the middle. The CDR3 covers 13 residues. Germline loops: CDR1 LGHDT, CDR2 YNNKEL (reference sequence). The DNA for the CDR3 is TGTGCCAGCAGCCAAGTGGAAACGGAGACCCAGTACTTC. Its translation: CASSQVETETQYF.

The sample holds a few counts of this clonotype. This rearrangement joins TRBV12-3 or TRBV12-4 to TRBJ1-1; D gene unclear. This CDR3 contains 13 residues. The V end lost 7 bases, the J end lost 6 bases, and 15 bases lay between the germline ends. The CDR3 bases are TGTGCCAGCACCCCCGGTGGGGTCCCTGAAGCTTTCTTT. Translation gives CASTPGGVPEAFF.

Many counts were recorded for this clonotype. The chain uses TRBV9 and TRBJ2-1; maybe TRBD1 (6 bases). The CDR3 covers 14 residues. Germline V gives CDR1 SGDLS, CDR2 YYNGEE. Trimming pared 2 bases from V and 5 bases from J, leaving 11 bases between. CDR3 coding DNA: TGTGCCAGCAGCGTCCAGGGGACAAACAATGAGCAGTTCTTC. Amino acid sequence: CASSVQGTNNEQFF.

This clonotype was counted only a few times. The CDR3 nucleotides read TGCGCCAGCAGCCAATTCCCGACTAGCGATGAGCAGTTCTTC. Protein sequence: CASSQFPTSDEQFF. The rearrangement joins TRBV4-1 to TRBJ2-1; TRBD2 aligns across 8 bases. Germline loops: CDR1 MGHRA, CDR2 YSYEKL. The V and J ends lost 2 bases and 8 bases, in that order; junction bases with no gene match: 5. There are 14 residues in the CDR3.

The chain combines TRBV6-5 with TRBJ1-6; no reliable D call. The CDR3 is 17 residues long. Germline values: CDR1 MNHEY, CDR2 SVGAGI. Trimming cost V 5 bases and J 0 bases, with 14 bases left between them. DNA for the CDR3: TGTGCCAGCAGTGACGAGGCCGCCAGCTCCTATAATTCACCCCTCCACTTT. Its translation is CASSDEAASSYNSPLHF.